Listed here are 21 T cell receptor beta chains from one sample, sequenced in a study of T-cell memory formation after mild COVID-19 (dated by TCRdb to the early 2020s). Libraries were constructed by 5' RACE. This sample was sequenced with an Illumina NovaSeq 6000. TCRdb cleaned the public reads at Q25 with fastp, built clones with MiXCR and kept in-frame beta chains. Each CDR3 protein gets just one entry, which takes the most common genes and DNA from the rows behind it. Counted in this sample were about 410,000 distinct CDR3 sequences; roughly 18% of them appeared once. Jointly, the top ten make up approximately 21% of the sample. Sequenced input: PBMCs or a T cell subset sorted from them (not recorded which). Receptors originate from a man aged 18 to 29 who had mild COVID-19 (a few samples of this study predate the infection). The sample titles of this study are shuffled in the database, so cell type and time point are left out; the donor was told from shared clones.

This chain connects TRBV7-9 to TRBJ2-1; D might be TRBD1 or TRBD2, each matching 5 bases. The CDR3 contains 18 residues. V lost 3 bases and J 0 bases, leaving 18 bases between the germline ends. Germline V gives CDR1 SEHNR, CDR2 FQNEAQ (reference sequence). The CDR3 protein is CASSFIPPGQSSYNEQFF. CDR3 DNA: TGTGCCAGCAGCTTTATCCCTCCGGGGCAAAGCTCCTACAATGAGCAGTTCTTC. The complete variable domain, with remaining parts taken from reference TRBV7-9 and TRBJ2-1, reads DTGVSQNPRHKITKRGQNVTFRCDPISEHNRLYWYRQTLGQGPEFLTYFQNEAQLEKSRLLSDRFSAERPKGSFSTLEIQRTEQGDSAMYLCASSFIPPGQSSYNEQFFGPGTRLTVL.

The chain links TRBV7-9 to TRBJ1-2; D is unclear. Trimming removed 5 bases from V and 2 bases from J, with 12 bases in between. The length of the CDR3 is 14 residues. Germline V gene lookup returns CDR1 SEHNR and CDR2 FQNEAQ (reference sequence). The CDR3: CASSPIDTNYGYTF. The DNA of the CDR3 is TGTGCCAGCAGCCCCATCGACACAAACTATGGCTACACCTTC.

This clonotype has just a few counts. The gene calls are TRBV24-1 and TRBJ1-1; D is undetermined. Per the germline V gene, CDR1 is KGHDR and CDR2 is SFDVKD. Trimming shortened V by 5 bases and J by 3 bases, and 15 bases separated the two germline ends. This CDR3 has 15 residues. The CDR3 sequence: CATSVPRKYYTEAFF. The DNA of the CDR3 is TGTGCCACCAGTGTTCCCAGGAAATATTACACTGAAGCTTTCTTT.

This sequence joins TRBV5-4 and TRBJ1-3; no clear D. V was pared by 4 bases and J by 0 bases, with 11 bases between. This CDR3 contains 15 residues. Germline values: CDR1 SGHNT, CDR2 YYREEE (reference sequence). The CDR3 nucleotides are TGTGCCAGCAGCCTGCAAGACCCCTCTGGAAACACCATATATTTT. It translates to CASSLQDPSGNTIYF.

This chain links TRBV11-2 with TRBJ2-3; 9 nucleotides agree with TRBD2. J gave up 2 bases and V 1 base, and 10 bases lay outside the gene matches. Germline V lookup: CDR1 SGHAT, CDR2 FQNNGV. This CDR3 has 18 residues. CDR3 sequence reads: CASSLGGASGVATDTQYF. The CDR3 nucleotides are TGTGCCAGCAGCTTAGGGGGGGCTAGCGGGGTCGCCACAGATACGCAGTATTTT.

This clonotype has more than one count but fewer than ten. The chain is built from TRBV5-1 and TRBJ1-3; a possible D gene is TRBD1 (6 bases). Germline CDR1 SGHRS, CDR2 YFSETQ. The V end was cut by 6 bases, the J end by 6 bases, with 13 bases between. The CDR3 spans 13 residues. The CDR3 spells CASTAGVENTIYF. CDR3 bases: TGCGCCAGCACCGCAGGGGTGGAAAACACCATATATTTT.

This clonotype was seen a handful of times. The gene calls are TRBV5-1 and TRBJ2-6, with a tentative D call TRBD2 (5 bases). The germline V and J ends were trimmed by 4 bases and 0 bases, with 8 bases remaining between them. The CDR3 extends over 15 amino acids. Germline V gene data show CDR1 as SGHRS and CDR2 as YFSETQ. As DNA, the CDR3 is TGCGCCAGCAGCCACGGGGACTCTGGGGCCAACGTCCTGACTTTC. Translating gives CASSHGDSGANVLTF.

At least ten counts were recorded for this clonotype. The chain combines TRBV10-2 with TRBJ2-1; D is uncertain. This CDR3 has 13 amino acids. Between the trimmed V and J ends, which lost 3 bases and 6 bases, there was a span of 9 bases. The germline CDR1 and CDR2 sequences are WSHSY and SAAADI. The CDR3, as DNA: TGCGCCAGCAGTGATAGTGTAACCAATGAGCAGTTCTTC. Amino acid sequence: CASSDSVTNEQFF.

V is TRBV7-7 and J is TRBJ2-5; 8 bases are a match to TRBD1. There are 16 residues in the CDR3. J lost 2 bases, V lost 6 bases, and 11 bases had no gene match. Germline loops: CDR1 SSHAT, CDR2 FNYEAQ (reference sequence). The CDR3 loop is CASSRRFRDRQETQYF. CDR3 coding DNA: TGTGCCAGCAGTCGGCGTTTCCGGGACAGGCAAGAGACCCAGTACTTC.

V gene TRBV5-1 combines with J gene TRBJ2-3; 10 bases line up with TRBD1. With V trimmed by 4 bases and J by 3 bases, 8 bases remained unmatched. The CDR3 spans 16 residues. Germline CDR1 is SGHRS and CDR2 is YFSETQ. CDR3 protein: CASSAGDRGPTDTQYF. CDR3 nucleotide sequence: TGCGCCAGCAGCGCAGGGGACAGGGGCCCAACAGATACGCAGTATTTT.

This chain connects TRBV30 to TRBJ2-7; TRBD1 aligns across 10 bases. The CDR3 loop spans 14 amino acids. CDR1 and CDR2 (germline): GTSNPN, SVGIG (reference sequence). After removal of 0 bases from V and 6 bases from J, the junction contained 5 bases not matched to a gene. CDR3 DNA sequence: TGTGCCTGGAGTGTATTGGGGGACAGGGGCGAGCAGTACTTC. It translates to CAWSVLGDRGEQYF.

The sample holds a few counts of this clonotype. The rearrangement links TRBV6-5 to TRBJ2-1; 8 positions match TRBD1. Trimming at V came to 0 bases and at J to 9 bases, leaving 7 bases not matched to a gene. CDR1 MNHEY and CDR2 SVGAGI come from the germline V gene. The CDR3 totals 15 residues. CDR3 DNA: TGTGCCAGCAGTTACTCGGGAACAGGGGGTGGTGAGCAGTTCTTC. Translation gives CASSYSGTGGGEQFF.

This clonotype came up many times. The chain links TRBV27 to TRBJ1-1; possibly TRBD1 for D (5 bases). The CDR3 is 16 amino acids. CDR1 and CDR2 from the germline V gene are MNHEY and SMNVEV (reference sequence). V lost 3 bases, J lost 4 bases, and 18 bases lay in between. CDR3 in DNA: TGTGCCAGCAGTTTCCCCTCGGGACCCCGGGCCACTGAAGCTTTCTTT. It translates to CASSFPSGPRATEAFF.

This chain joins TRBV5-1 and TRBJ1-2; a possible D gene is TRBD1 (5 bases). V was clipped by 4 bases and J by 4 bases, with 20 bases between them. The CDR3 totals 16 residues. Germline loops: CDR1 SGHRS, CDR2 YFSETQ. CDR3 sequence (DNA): TGCGCCAGCAGCCGAGACAGCTCAGCCTCCATCTATGGCTACACCTTC. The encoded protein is CASSRDSSASIYGYTF. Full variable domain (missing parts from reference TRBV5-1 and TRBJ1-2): KAGVTQTPRYLIKTRGQQVTLSCSPISGHRSVSWYQQTPGQGLQFLFEYFSETQRNKGNFPGRFSGRQFSNSRSEMNVSTLELGDSALYLCASSRDSSASIYGYTFGSGTRLTVV.

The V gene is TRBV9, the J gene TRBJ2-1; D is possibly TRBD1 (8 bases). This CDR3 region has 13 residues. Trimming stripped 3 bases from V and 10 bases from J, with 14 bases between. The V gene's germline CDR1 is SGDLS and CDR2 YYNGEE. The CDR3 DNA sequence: TGTGCCAGCAGCGATCTACAGGGGGGGGAGCAGTTCTTC. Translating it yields CASSDLQGGEQFF.

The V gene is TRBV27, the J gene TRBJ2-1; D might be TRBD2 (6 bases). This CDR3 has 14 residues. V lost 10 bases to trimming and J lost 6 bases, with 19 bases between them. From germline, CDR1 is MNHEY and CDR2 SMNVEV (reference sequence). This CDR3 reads CANTGLGRGNEQFF. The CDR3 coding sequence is TGTGCCAACACGGGACTCGGAAGAGGCAATGAGCAGTTCTTC.

The CDR3 sequence is CASRSAGTGSYNEQFF. Written as DNA, the CDR3 is TGTGCCAGCCGTTCCGCCGGGACAGGGTCTTACAATGAGCAGTTCTTC. This rearrangement joins TRBV7-2 to TRBJ2-1; 9 nucleotides line up with TRBD1. This CDR3 has 16 residues. Trimming at V came to 8 bases and at J to 4 bases, leaving 12 bases not matched to a gene. CDR1 SGHTA and CDR2 FQGNSA come from the germline V gene. Together with reference TRBV7-2 and TRBJ2-1, the CDR3 gives the full variable domain: GAGVSQSPSNKVTEKGKDVELRCDPISGHTALYWYRQSLGQGLEFLIYFQGNSAPDKSGLPSDRFSAERTGGSVSTLTIQRTQQEDSAVYLCASRSAGTGSYNEQFFGPGTRLTVL.

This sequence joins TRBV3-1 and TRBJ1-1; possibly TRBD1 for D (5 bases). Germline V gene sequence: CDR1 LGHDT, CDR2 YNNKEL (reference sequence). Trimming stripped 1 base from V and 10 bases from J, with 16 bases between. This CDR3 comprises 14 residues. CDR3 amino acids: CASSQGEAGPGAFF. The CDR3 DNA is TGTGCCAGCAGCCAAGGAGAGGCAGGGCCCGGAGCTTTCTTT.

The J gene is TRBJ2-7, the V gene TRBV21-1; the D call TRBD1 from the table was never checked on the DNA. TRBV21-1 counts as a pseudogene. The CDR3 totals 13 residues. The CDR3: CARTGTPGVEQYV. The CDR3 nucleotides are TGTGCCAGGACCGGGACACCAGGCGTCGAGCAGTACGTC.

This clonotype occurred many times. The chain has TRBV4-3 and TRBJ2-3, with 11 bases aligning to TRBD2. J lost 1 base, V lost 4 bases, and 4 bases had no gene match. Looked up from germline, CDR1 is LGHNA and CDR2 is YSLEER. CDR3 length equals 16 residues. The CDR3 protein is CASSPGLADRTDTQYF. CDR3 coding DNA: TGCGCCAGCAGCCCGGGACTAGCGGACCGCACAGATACGCAGTATTTT.

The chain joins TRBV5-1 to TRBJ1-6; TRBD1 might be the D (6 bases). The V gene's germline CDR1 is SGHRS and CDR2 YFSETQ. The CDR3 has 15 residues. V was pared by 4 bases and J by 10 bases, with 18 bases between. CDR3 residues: CASSPYGGRESPLHF. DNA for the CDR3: TGCGCCAGCAGCCCGTACGGGGGGCGCGAATCACCCCTCCACTTT.